This TCR beta chain was observed in a study of neurological immune-mediated disorders. Findings and caveats of the study: HTLV-1-associated myelopathy had the most TCR clonal expansion, whereas multiple sclerosis had the least (lower than in healthy controls).

Via MiXCR, TCRdb re-called the 5' RACE reads, giving one row per CDR3 protein. The table lists about 55,000 distinct CDR3 sequences, around 3.8% of them singletons. The V segment lost 0 bases and the J segment 7 bases; nucleotides outside the gene matches: 7. CDR1 and CDR2 from the germline V gene are SGHRS and YFSETQ. This CDR3 has 14 amino acids. The sample holds many counts of this clonotype. Its matching antigen is unknown. The chain uses TRBV5-1 and TRBJ2-7, with 7 bases lining up with TRBD1. What was sequenced was CD4+ T cells from blood. The TCR was taken from a woman between 40 and 50 years old with multiple sclerosis. CDR3 sequence: CASSLEGDRGEQYF. The CDR3 nucleotides are TGCGCCAGCAGCTTGGAGGGGGACAGAGGGGAGCAGTACTTC. The full variable domain, rest sourced from reference TRBV5-1 and TRBJ2-7, is KAGVTQTPRYLIKTRGQQVTLSCSPISGHRSVSWYQQTPGQGLQFLFEYFSETQRNKGNFPGRFSGRQFSNSRSEMNVSTLELGDSALYLCASSLEGDRGEQYFGPGTRLTVT.